This is a list of T cell receptor beta chains from one sample in a study of blood T cells in healthy people across ages. In TCRdb, the 5' RACE reads were re-called with MiXCR into one record per CDR3 protein. The repertoire holds about 1.6 million distinct CDR3 sequences, with approximately 32% as singletons. The sequenced sample consisted of blood. The receptors come from a woman in her twenties or thirties in good health. Both conserved end residues are part of each CDR3. Fields, in order: V gene, clone size, D gene, J gene, CDR3 DNA, CDR3 protein. A D gene is named only where the DNA matches it firmly. Size tells how often a clone was seen (once, few, many) or the class of an expanded clone, and some rows leave it out.

>TRBV27|-|TRBD2|TRBJ2-7
TGTGCCAGCAGTTTAATCCCAAGGGGAGGGATAGCCTACGAGCAGTACTTC
CASSLIPRGGIAYEQYF
>TRBV5-1|few|TRBD1|TRBJ2-3
TGCGCCAGCAGCCCAGGAGACAGGGAAGGAGATACGCAGTATTTT
CASSPGDREGDTQYF
>TRBV4-1|many|-|TRBJ2-1
TGCGCCAGCAGCCAAGTAGGAGGTCGGGATGAGCAGTTCTTC
CASSQVGGRDEQFF
>TRBV24-1|-|TRBD1|TRBJ2-3
TGTGCCACCGGGGGACAGGATCTACATACGCAGTATTTT
CATGGQDLHTQYF
>TRBV11-2|-|TRBD1|TRBJ2-7
TGTGCCAGCAGCTTTAGGACAGGGTCGTCAACCGAGCAGTACTTC
CASSFRTGSSTEQYF
>TRBV7-9|-|-|TRBJ1-1
TGTGCCAGCAGCCGAGGGATGATGAACACTGAAGCTTTCTTT
CASSRGMMNTEAFF
>TRBV6-5|few|TRBD1|TRBJ2-7
TGTGCCAGCAGTTACACGGGACAGGGATACGGCGAGCAGTACTTC
CASSYTGQGYGEQYF
>TRBV15|-|TRBD1|TRBJ1-1
TGTGCCGCCAGCAGAGTTTATCTGGACAGGGGAAAGAACACTGAAGCTTTCTTT
CAASRVYLDRGKNTEAFF
>TRBV7-9|many|TRBD2|TRBJ2-3
TGTGCCAGCAGCATCCGACTAGCGGGAGCGGATACGCAGTATTTT
CASSIRLAGADTQYF
>TRBV27|-|TRBD1|TRBJ1-2
TGTGCCAGCAGTTCCTACAGGGGGTCTACCGGAACTAACTATGGCTACACCTTC
CASSSYRGSTGTNYGYTF
>TRBV5-1|-|-|TRBJ2-1
TGCGCCAGCAGCTTGGCTTCTAGCGCCAATGAGCAGTTCTTC
CASSLASSANEQFF
>TRBV19|-|-|TRBJ2-7
TGTGCCAGTGGGGGGAGCTCCTACAATGAGCAGTACTTC
CASGGSSYNEQYF
>TRBV5-1|many|TRBD2|TRBJ2-1
TGCGCCAGCAGCTCCAAAGCGGGAGGGCCCGACAATGAGCAGTTCTTC
CASSSKAGGPDNEQFF
>TRBV5-6|-|-|TRBJ2-7
TGTGCCAGCAGCTTGAGAACCGGACGGAGCTCCTACGAGCAGTACTTC
CASSLRTGRSSYEQYF
>TRBV5-1|-|-|TRBJ2-5
TGCGCCAGCAGCGGGCGACTTCGAGAGACCCAGTACTTC
CASSGRLRETQYF
>TRBV27|-|-|TRBJ2-7
TGTGCCAGCCTTCGCCGTAACGGACCCTCCTACGAGCAGTACTTC
CASLRRNGPSYEQYF
>TRBV7-2|-|TRBD2|TRBJ2-3
TGTGCCAGCAGCGCCGGACTAGCGGGAGGGGTAGATACGCAGTATTTT
CASSAGLAGGVDTQYF
>TRBV5-1|-|-|TRBJ2-7
TGCACCAGCAGCTTGGGCCAGGGGTCGTTATACGAGCAGTACTTC
CTSSLGQGSLYEQYF
>TRBV6-6|-|-|TRBJ1-2
TGTGCCAGCAGCCCCCAGCCGCTCTATGGCTACACCTTC
CASSPQPLYGYTF
>TRBV10-2|few|TRBD2|TRBJ2-3
TGCGCAGGCGGGGGTTCTAGCACAGATACGCAGTATTTT
CAGGGSSTDTQYF
>TRBV7-3|few|-|TRBJ1-1
TGTGCCAGCAGCTTAACAGCTGGAATGGCTGAAGCTTTCTTT
CASSLTAGMAEAFF
>TRBV20-1|-|-|TRBJ2-1
TGCAATGCCATGGATTACAATGAGCAGTTCTTC
CNAMDYNEQFF
>TRBV3-1|-|TRBD2|TRBJ2-1
TGTGCCAGCAGCCGGGTAGCCGGGACTAGCGGGGGCCATGGGAATGAGCAGTTCTTC
CASSRVAGTSGGHGNEQFF